A single sample is the source of the 15 T cell receptor beta chains below, sequenced in a study of blood T cell repertoires in COVID-19. Only in-frame clones appear in the TCRdb table, and some are missing; sequencing was by immunoSEQ multiplex PCR. The table has 65,000 to 95,000 clones, 70% to 90% seen once. The sample comprised peripheral blood. The receptor set was obtained from a man at least 80 years old with active or convalescent COVID-19.

The CDR3 nucleotides are TGTGCCAGCAGTTTGGGGACAGGGAAAAGTGGCTACACCTTC. Translation: CASSLGTGKSGYTF. The chain carries TRBV11-2 and TRBJ1-2; 9 bases align to TRBD1. Per the germline V gene, CDR1 is SGHAT and CDR2 is FQNNGV. After removal of 6 bases from V and 7 bases from J, the junction contained 9 bases not matched to a gene. CDR3 length equals 14 residues.

This clone was recorded only once. The chain combines TRBV19 with TRBJ1-6, with 9 bases that match TRBD1. V shed 6 bases, J shed 7 bases, and the junction held 7 bases outside the gene matches. The CDR3 covers 15 residues. The germline V gene encodes CDR1 LNHDA and CDR2 SQIVND (reference sequence). The CDR3 here is CASSLRGQGNSPLHF. The CDR3 region has the DNA TGTGCCAGTAGCCTTCGTGGACAGGGGAATTCACCCCTCCACTTT. Looking up the rest from reference TRBV19 and TRBJ1-6 gives the full variable domain: DGGITQSPKYLFRKEGQNVTLSCEQNLNHDAMYWYRQDPGQGLRLIYYSQIVNDFQKGDIAEGYSVSREKKESFPLTVTSAQKNPTAFYLCASSLRGQGNSPLHFGNGTRLTVT.

The chain is built from TRBV7-2 and TRBJ2-5, with 15 bases lining up with TRBD2. The CDR3 spans 18 residues. Per the germline V gene, CDR1 is SGHTA and CDR2 is FQGNSA. V dropped 5 bases and J dropped 1; count of bases not matched to a gene: 8. The CDR3: CASSDPGLAGGSQETQYF. As DNA, the CDR3 is TGTGCCAGCAGCGACCCGGGACTAGCGGGGGGCTCCCAAGAGACCCAGTACTTC.

This chain links TRBV5-1 with TRBJ1-2; no definite D call. The CDR3 runs to 15 residues. The germline V and J ends were trimmed by 1 base and 0 bases, with 10 bases remaining between them. The germline CDR1 and CDR2 sequences are SGHRS and YFSETQ. The chain's CDR3 is CASSLSPGPNYGYTF. Here the CDR3 DNA reads TGCGCCAGCAGCTTGTCGCCAGGTCCTAACTATGGCTACACCTTC.

The genes are TRBV10-3 and TRBJ2-3; a weak D match, TRBD2 (7 bases). This CDR3 has 14 amino acids. The ends were cut back, 2 bases at V and 4 bases at J, with 10 bases in the middle. Germline V gene lookup returns CDR1 ENHRY and CDR2 SYGVKD. This CDR3 reads CAISEAGAADTQYF. The CDR3 DNA reads as TGTGCCATCAGTGAGGCGGGGGCGGCAGATACGCAGTATTTT.

This chain uses TRBV4-2 with TRBJ2-3; D perhaps matches TRBD2 (7 bases). Germline values: CDR1 LGHNA, CDR2 YNFKEQ. V shed 0 bases and J shed 6 bases, with 16 bases lying between them. The CDR3 covers 16 residues. CDR3 DNA: TGTGCCAGCAGCCAAGAGGGGGGGGCATTCCGGGATACGCAGTATTTT. Residues: CASSQEGGAFRDTQYF.

This clone was detected once. The chain employs TRBV11-2 and TRBJ1-2; 10 bases match TRBD1. The ends lost 5 bases at V and 6 bases at J; junction bases unmatched: 18. The germline gives CDR1 SGHAT, CDR2 FQNNGV. The CDR3 is 18 amino acids. CDR3 DNA: TGTGCCAGCAGCCCCGGGGTGACAGGGGGCAGAGTAAAGGATGGCTACACCTTC. Amino acid sequence: CASSPGVTGGRVKDGYTF.

The chain recombines TRBV7-2 with TRBJ2-7; unclear D gene. Germline-derived CDR1 and CDR2 are SGHTA and FQGNSA. Trimming removed 2 bases from V and 3 bases from J, with 8 bases in between. This CDR3 comprises 13 residues. The CDR3 loop is CASSLSYGYEQYV. In DNA, the CDR3 is TGTGCCAGCAGCTTATCATACGGCTACGAGCAGTACGTC.

The chain links TRBV6-5 to TRBJ2-1; possible D gene TRBD2, 5 bases. Germline values: CDR1 MNHEY, CDR2 SVGAGI. This CDR3 is built from 16 residues. V lost 1 base, J lost 5 bases, and 15 bases lay in between. The CDR3 DNA reads as TGTGCCAGCAGTTACTTAGCGTCAAAGGGTCACAATGAGCAGTTCTTC. This codes for CASSYLASKGHNEQFF.

The genes are TRBV18 and TRBJ2-1; perhaps TRBD1 as D (5 bases). V shed 1 base and J shed 5 bases, with 12 bases lying between them. Germline V gene sequence: CDR1 KGHSH, CDR2 LQKENI. This CDR3 spans 15 amino acids. CDR3 sequence: CASSPQLGADNEQFF. Here the CDR3 DNA reads TGTGCCAGCTCACCACAGCTTGGGGCCGACAATGAGCAGTTCTTC.

This clone has just one count. This chain joins TRBV7-9 and TRBJ2-3, with 9 bases aligning to TRBD2. Trimming at V came to 3 bases and at J to 3 bases, leaving 10 bases not matched to a gene. This CDR3 contains 17 residues. Germline V gene data show CDR1 as SEHNR and CDR2 as FQNEAQ (reference sequence). The CDR3 DNA follows: TGTGCCAGCAGCTTTCGTAGCGGGAGTTTCAGGACAGATACGCAGTATTTT. Translation: CASSFRSGSFRTDTQYF. The full variable domain, its missing parts supplied by reference TRBV7-9 and TRBJ2-3, is DTGVSQNPRHKITKRGQNVTFRCDPISEHNRLYWYRQTLGQGPEFLTYFQNEAQLEKSRLLSDRFSAERPKGSFSTLEIQRTEQGDSAMYLCASSFRSGSFRTDTQYFGPGTRLTVL.

The chain employs TRBV6-5 and TRBJ2-2, with TRBD1 matching 11 bases. Trimming cost V 4 bases and J 7 bases; bases outside gene matches: 8. Germline V gives CDR1 MNHEY, CDR2 SVGAGI. The CDR3 consists of 16 residues. The CDR3 is CASSSWTGGAGGELFF. DNA of the CDR3: TGTGCCAGCAGTTCCTGGACAGGGGGCGCCGGCGGGGAGCTGTTTTTT.

The chain couples TRBV3-1 (or the pseudogene TRBV3-2) to TRBJ2-5; D possibly corresponds to TRBD1 (5 bases). The CDR3 contains 11 residues. CDR1 is LGHDT, CDR2 YNNKEL, per germline (reference sequence). CDR3 nucleotides: TGTGCAGCCCAGGGTCCGGAGACCCAGTACTTC. Protein product: CAAQGPETQYF.

The J gene is TRBJ1-1, the V gene TRBV7-3; D not resolved. Trimming took off 3 bases at V and 5 bases at J, with 13 bases between the two ends. Per the germline V gene, CDR1 is SGHTA and CDR2 is FQGTGA. This CDR3 is 14 amino acids long. In nucleotides, the CDR3 is TGTGCCAGCAGCTTGGAGGCGGCGGGGACTGAAGCTTTCTTT. It encodes CASSLEAAGTEAFF.

The chain recombines TRBV4-1 with TRBJ2-2, with D maybe TRBD2 (5 bases). The V gene's germline CDR1 is MGHRA and CDR2 YSYEKL. Trimming shortened V by 4 bases and J by 6 bases, and 21 bases separated the two germline ends. The CDR3 length is 17 residues. The CDR3 loop reads CASSPSSHGLRSGELFF. In nucleotides, the CDR3 is TGCGCCAGCAGCCCGTCCTCCCATGGACTTCGTTCCGGGGAGCTGTTTTTT.